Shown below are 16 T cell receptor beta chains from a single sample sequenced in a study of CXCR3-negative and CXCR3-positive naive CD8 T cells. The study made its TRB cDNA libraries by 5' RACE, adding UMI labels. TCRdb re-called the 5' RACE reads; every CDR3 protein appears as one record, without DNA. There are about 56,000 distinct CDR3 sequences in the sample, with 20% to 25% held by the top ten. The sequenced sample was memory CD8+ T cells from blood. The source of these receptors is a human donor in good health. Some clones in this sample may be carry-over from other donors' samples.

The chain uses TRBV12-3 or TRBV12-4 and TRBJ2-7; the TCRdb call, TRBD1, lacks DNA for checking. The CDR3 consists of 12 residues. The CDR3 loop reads CASSFGQNEQYF.

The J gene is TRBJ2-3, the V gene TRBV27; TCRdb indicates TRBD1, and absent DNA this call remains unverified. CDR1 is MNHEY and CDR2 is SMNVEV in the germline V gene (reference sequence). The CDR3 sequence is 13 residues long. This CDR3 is CASSRQGGDTQYF.

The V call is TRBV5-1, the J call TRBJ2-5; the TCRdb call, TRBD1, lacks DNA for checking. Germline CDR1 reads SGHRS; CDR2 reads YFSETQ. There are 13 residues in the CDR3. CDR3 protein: CASSRDSQETQYF.

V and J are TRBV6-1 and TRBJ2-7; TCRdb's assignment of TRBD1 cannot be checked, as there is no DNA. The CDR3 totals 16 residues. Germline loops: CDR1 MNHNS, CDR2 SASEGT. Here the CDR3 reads CASTLTGTGGSYEQYF.

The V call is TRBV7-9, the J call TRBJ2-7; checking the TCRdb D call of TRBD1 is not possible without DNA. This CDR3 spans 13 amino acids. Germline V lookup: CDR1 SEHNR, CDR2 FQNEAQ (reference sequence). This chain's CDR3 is CASSLRQGGEQYF. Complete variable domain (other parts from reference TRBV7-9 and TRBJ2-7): DTGVSQNPRHKITKRGQNVTFRCDPISEHNRLYWYRQTLGQGPEFLTYFQNEAQLEKSRLLSDRFSAERPKGSFSTLEIQRTEQGDSAMYLCASSLRQGGEQYFGPGTRLTVT.

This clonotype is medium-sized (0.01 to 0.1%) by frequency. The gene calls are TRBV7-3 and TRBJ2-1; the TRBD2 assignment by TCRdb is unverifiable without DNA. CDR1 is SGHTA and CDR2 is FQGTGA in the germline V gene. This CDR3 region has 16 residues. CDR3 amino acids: CASSPSLMTSYNEQFF.

This chain's CDR3 is CASSYTGTNTEAFF. This rearrangement joins TRBV6-2 or TRBV6-3 to TRBJ1-1. The CDR3 is made up of 14 amino acids. Germline CDR1 and CDR2: MNHEY and SVGEGT.

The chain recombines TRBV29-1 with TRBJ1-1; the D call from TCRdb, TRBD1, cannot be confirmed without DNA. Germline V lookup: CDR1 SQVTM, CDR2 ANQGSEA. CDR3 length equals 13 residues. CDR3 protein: CSAPRQGATEAFF. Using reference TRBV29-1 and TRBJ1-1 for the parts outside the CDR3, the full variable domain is SAVISQKPSRDICQRGTSLTIQCQVDSQVTMMFWYRQQPGQSLTLIATANQGSEATYESGFVIDKFPISRPNLTFSTLTVSNMSPEDSSIYLCSAPRQGATEAFFGQGTRLTVV.

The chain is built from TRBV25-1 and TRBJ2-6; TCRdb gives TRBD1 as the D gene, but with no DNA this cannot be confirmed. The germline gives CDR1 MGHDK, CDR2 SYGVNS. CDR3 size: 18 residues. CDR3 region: CASSEAPKGSSGANVLTF.

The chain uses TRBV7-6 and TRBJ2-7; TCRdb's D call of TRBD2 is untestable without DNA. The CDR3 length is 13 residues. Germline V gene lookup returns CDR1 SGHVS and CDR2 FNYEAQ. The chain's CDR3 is CASSNTGAGEQYF.

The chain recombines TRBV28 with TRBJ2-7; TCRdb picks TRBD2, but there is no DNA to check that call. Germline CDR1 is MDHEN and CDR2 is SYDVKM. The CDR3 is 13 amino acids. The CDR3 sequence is CASSPGRAGEQYF.

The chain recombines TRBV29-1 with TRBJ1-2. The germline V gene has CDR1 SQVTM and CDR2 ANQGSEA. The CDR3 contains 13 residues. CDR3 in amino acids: CSVVEQDNYGYTF.

CDR3 sequence: CASSLDTGSYEQYF. The chain carries TRBV6-6 and TRBJ2-7; TCRdb's assignment of TRBD1 cannot be checked, as there is no DNA. This CDR3 region has 14 residues. Germline lookup yields CDR1 MNHNY and CDR2 SVGAGI (reference sequence).

CDR3 sequence: CASSFDYGQYF. V is TRBV7-9 and J is TRBJ2-7. Germline assignment: CDR1 SEHNR and CDR2 FQNEAQ (reference sequence). The CDR3 runs to 11 residues.

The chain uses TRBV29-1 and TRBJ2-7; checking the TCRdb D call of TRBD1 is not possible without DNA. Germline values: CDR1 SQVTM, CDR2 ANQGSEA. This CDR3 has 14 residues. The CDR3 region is CSVEGDTGGYEQYF.

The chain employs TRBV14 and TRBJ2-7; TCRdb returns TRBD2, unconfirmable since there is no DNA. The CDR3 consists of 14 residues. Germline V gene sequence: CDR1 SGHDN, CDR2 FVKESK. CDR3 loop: CASSPGLAAYEQYF.